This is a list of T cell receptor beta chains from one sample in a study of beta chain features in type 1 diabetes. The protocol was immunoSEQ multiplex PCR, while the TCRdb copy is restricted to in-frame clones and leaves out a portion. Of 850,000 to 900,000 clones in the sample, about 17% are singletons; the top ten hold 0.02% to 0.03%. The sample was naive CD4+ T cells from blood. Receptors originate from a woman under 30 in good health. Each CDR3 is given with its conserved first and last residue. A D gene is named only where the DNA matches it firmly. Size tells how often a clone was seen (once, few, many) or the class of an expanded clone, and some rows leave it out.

CDR3 protein: CSVDRVTNNEQFF
CDR3 DNA: TGCAGCGTCGACAGGGTAACAAACAATGAGCAGTTCTTC
clone size: few
D gene: TRBD1
J gene: TRBJ2-1
V gene: TRBV29-1

CDR3 protein: CSVGPTGPGDTQYF
CDR3 DNA: TGCAGCGTTGGGCCCACGGGCCCCGGAGATACGCAGTATTTT
clone size: NA
D gene: NA
J gene: TRBJ2-3
V gene: TRBV29-1

CDR3 protein: CASSVLSSGANVLTF
CDR3 DNA: TGTGCCAGCAGCGTACTGAGCTCTGGGGCCAACGTCCTGACTTTC
clone size: few
D gene: NA
J gene: TRBJ2-6
V gene: TRBV11-1

CDR3 protein: CSVDARGRDEQFF
CDR3 DNA: TGCAGCGTTGACGCCAGGGGGAGGGATGAGCAGTTCTTC
clone size: NA
D gene: NA
J gene: TRBJ2-1
V gene: TRBV29-1

CDR3 protein: CASSLGTSTGELFF
CDR3 DNA: TGCGCCAGCAGCTTGGGTACTAGTACCGGGGAGCTGTTTTTT
clone size: few
D gene: NA
J gene: TRBJ2-2
V gene: TRBV5-1

CDR3 protein: CASSFQGRGTIYF
CDR3 DNA: TGTGCCAGCAGCTTTCAGGGCCGGGGCACCATATATTTT
clone size: NA
D gene: NA
J gene: TRBJ1-3
V gene: TRBV5-6

CDR3 protein: CAISESGGRALNEQFF
CDR3 DNA: TGTGCCATCAGTGAGTCGGGCGGGAGGGCCTTAAATGAGCAGTTCTTC
clone size: few
D gene: TRBD2
J gene: TRBJ2-1
V gene: TRBV10-3

CDR3 protein: CATSREGTSFEQYF
CDR3 DNA: TGTGCCACCAGCAGAGAAGGGACTAGCTTCGAGCAGTACTTC
clone size: NA
D gene: TRBD2
J gene: TRBJ2-7
V gene: TRBV15

CDR3 protein: CASAPGVSSYNEQFF
CDR3 DNA: TGTGCTAGTGCCCCCGGCGTGAGCTCCTACAATGAGCAGTTCTTC
clone size: few
D gene: NA
J gene: TRBJ2-1
V gene: TRBV12-5

CDR3 protein: CASSLWGGYDSNQPQHF
CDR3 DNA: TGTGCCAGCAGTTTATGGGGAGGATATGATAGCAATCAGCCCCAGCATTTT
clone size: NA
D gene: NA
J gene: TRBJ1-5
V gene: TRBV28

CDR3 protein: CASSEAGVGIYEQYF
CDR3 DNA: TGTGCCAGCAGTGAAGCGGGGGTGGGGATTTACGAGCAGTACTTC
clone size: NA
D gene: NA
J gene: TRBJ2-7
V gene: TRBV6-1

CDR3 protein: CASSPAGTGDGYTF
CDR3 DNA: TGTGCCAGCAGCCCGGCCGGGACAGGGGATGGCTACACCTTC
clone size: NA
D gene: TRBD1
J gene: TRBJ1-2
V gene: TRBV11-2

CDR3 protein: CATSPERGIRNEQFF
CDR3 DNA: TGTGCCACCAGCCCCGAGCGAGGGATACGCAATGAGCAGTTCTTC
clone size: few
D gene: NA
J gene: TRBJ2-1
V gene: TRBV15

CDR3 protein: CASSYSGQGPGETQYF
CDR3 DNA: TGTGCCAGCAGTTACTCGGGACAGGGGCCGGGGGAGACCCAGTACTTC
clone size: NA
D gene: TRBD1
J gene: TRBJ2-5
V gene: TRBV6-5

CDR3 protein: CASSSWTGIYNEQFF
CDR3 DNA: TGTGCCAGCAGCTCATGGACAGGGATCTACAATGAGCAGTTCTTC
clone size: few
D gene: TRBD1
J gene: TRBJ2-1
V gene: TRBV7-3

CDR3 protein: CASSRPGTSYDEQFF
CDR3 DNA: TGTGCCAGCAGCCGTCCCGGGACTAGCTACGATGAGCAGTTCTTC
clone size: once
D gene: TRBD2
J gene: TRBJ2-1
V gene: TRBV6-6